This is a list of T cell receptor beta chains from one sample in a study of radiation and T cells in renal cell carcinoma. Assay used: immunoSEQ multiplex PCR; TCRdb lists only in-frame clones, some missing. The data contain approximately 120,000 clones, approximately 82% of them singletons. The sequences come from blood, collected from a patient whose treatment included radiotherapy and nephrectomy. The receptors shown here come from a woman aged 60-75 years with renal cell carcinoma. CDR3s include the opening cysteine and the closing phenylalanine or tryptophan. The D gene is left open where the match is weak. Clone size is stated in some rows and not others, as once, few, many or a class when expanded.

d_call,clone_size,j_call,v_call,cdr3_aa,cdr3_nt
-,once,TRBJ2-1,TRBV11-2,CASSLGGRVQFF,TGTGCCAGCAGCTTGGGGGGCCGGGTACAGTTCTTC
TRBD2,-,TRBJ2-3,TRBV5-4,CASSLWLAGVGTDTQYF,TGTGCCAGCAGCTTGTGGCTAGCGGGAGTCGGGACAGATACGCAGTATTTT
TRBD2,-,TRBJ2-5,TRBV27,CASTSHYVAGGQETQYF,TGTGCCAGCACGTCCCACTATGTGGCGGGGGGCCAAGAGACCCAGTACTTC
-,-,TRBJ2-2,TRBV5-1,CASSLALNTGELFF,TGCGCCAGCAGCTTAGCCCTTAACACCGGGGAGCTGTTTTTT
-,-,TRBJ1-4,TRBV9,CASSLGQINGKLFF,TGTGCCAGCAGCCTAGGACAGATTAACGGAAAACTGTTTTTT
-,-,TRBJ1-2,TRBV13,CASSPLGSRIYGYTF,TGTGCCAGCAGCCCCCTGGGGTCCAGGATCTATGGCTACACCTTC
TRBD2,once,TRBJ2-1,TRBV19,CASSPPSGGWALYNEQFF,TGTGCCAGCAGCCCCCCTAGCGGGGGGTGGGCGCTCTACAATGAGCAGTTCTTC
TRBD1,-,TRBJ1-1,TRBV11-1,CASSPRGQGVFDAEAFF,TGTGCCAGCAGCCCTAGAGGACAGGGGGTATTTGACGCTGAAGCTTTCTTT
-,few,TRBJ1-1,TRBV7-2,CASSSNGGKAFF,TGTGCCAGCAGCTCCAATGGGGGAAAAGCTTTCTTT
TRBD1,few,TRBJ2-7,TRBV6-1,CASSEPQGAEEQYF,TGTGCCAGCAGTGAACCCCAGGGGGCGGAAGAGCAGTACTTC
-,-,TRBJ1-5,TRBV16,CASSQGTPTYSNQPQHF,TGTGCCAGCAGCCAGGGTACACCGACCTATAGCAATCAGCCCCAGCATTTT
-,-,TRBJ1-6,TRBV19,CASSTTGSSYNSPLHF,TGTGCCAGTAGTACCACAGGGAGCTCCTATAATTCACCCCTCCACTTT
TRBD2,-,TRBJ2-1,TRBV4-2,CASSQEITAGGGNEQFF,TGTGCCAGCAGCCAAGAGATTACAGCGGGAGGGGGCAATGAGCAGTTCTTC
TRBD1,-,TRBJ1-6,TRBV19,CASRRDTVGTGYSPLHF,TGTGCCAGTAGACGGGATACAGTCGGGACAGGGTATTCACCCCTCCACTTT
-,few,TRBJ2-3,TRBV2,CASSPVMGDTQYF,TGTGCCAGCAGTCCCGTCATGGGGGATACGCAGTATTTT
-,-,TRBJ1-3,TRBV5-5,CASSFDYSGNTIYF,TGTGCCAGCAGCTTCGACTACTCTGGAAACACCATATATTTT
-,-,TRBJ2-6,TRBV6-5,CASSPGPLGANVLTF,TGTGCCAGCAGTCCGGGTCCCCTCGGGGCCAACGTCCTGACTTTC
-,-,TRBJ2-4,TRBV5-1,CASSLEQTKNIQYF,TGCGCCAGCAGCTTGGAACAGACTAAAAACATTCAGTACTTC
-,-,TRBJ1-1,TRBV7-9,CASSLRGQQNTEAFF,TGTGCCAGCAGCTTGCGTGGGCAGCAGAACACTGAAGCTTTCTTT
-,-,TRBJ1-2,TRBV4-2,CASSQAEGQNYGYTF,TGTGCCAGCAGCCAAGCCGAGGGGCAGAACTATGGCTACACCTTC
-,-,TRBJ2-7,TRBV10-1,CASSESLGSYEQYF,TGCGCCAGCAGTGAGTCGTTAGGGTCCTACGAGCAGTACTTC
-,-,TRBJ1-4,TRBV19,CASSSSLGEKLFF,TGTGCCAGTAGTTCAAGTTTGGGCGAAAAACTGTTTTTT
TRBD2,-,TRBJ2-3,TRBV9,CASSTGSGRYTDTQYF,TGTGCCAGCAGTACTGGTAGCGGGAGATACACAGATACGCAGTATTTT
-,-,TRBJ2-3,TRBV7-3,CASTWDPDTQYF,TGTGCCAGCACCTGGGACCCAGATACGCAGTATTTT
TRBD2,-,TRBJ2-1,TRBV11-2,CASSPLTSVVDNEQFF,TGTGCCAGCAGCCCTCTAACTAGCGTAGTTGACAATGAGCAGTTCTTC
TRBD1,-,TRBJ1-3,TRBV13,CASSAGQSGNTIYF,TGTGCCAGCAGCGCGGGACAGTCTGGAAACACCATATATTTT
TRBD1,few,TRBJ2-7,TRBV7-8,CASSLTGTGVTSYEQYF,TGTGCCAGCAGCTTAACCGGGACAGGGGTCACCTCCTACGAGCAGTACTTC
-,many,TRBJ1-2,TRBV19,CASSISPYGYTF,TGTGCCAGTAGTATCTCTCCTTATGGCTACACCTTC
-,-,TRBJ2-5,TRBV11-1,CASSRGPEETQYF,TGTGCCAGCAGCCGGGGCCCCGAAGAGACCCAGTACTTC
-,-,TRBJ1-1,TRBV2,CASRDPGARGTEAFF,TGTGCCAGCAGGGACCCCGGGGCCAGGGGCACTGAAGCTTTCTTT
-,-,TRBJ2-1,TRBV7-2,CASSRRGRAQTEQFF,TGTGCCAGCAGCAGAAGAGGGCGGGCCCAAACCGAGCAGTTCTTC
-,-,TRBJ2-5,TRBV9,CASSPNWGQETQYF,TGTGCCAGCAGCCCTAACTGGGGTCAAGAGACCCAGTACTTC
-,few,TRBJ1-1,TRBV5-1,CASSLRGNTEAFF,TGCGCCAGCAGCTTGCGGGGGAACACTGAAGCTTTCTTT
-,-,TRBJ1-1,TRBV6-1,CASRGGTEAFF,TGTGCCAGCCGGGGTGGCACTGAAGCTTTCTTT
TRBD2,-,TRBJ2-3,TRBV5-5,CASSLGGGTDTDTQYF,TGTGCCAGCAGCTTGGGGGGAGGGACGGACACAGATACGCAGTATTTT
-,-,TRBJ2-3,TRBV7-9,CASSLALSTDTQYF,TGTGCCAGCAGCTTAGCGCTGAGCACAGATACGCAGTATTTT
-,once,TRBJ1-1,TRBV5-4,CASSLFQGLMNTEAFF,TGTGCCAGCAGCTTGTTCCAGGGGCTTATGAACACTGAAGCTTTCTTT
TRBD1,-,TRBJ1-1,TRBV29-1,CSVGTGPMNTEAFF,TGCAGCGTCGGGACAGGCCCCATGAACACTGAAGCTTTCTTT
TRBD1,-,TRBJ1-2,TRBV7-2,CASSNPGGLGYGYTF,TGTGCCAGCAGCAACCCAGGGGGATTAGGCTATGGCTACACCTTC
-,-,TRBJ2-3,TRBV6-4,CASSEKREWTDTQYF,TGTGCCAGCAGTGAGAAACGGGAGTGGACAGATACGCAGTATTTT
-,-,TRBJ1-1,TRBV5-6,CASSPVGYTEAFF,TGTGCCAGCAGTCCCGTAGGCTACACTGAAGCTTTCTTT
TRBD1,-,TRBJ1-2,TRBV5-1,CASSLETGPLNYGYTF,TGCGCCAGCAGCTTGGAGACAGGGCCATTAAACTATGGCTACACCTTC
TRBD1,medium-sized,TRBJ2-5,TRBV5-6,CASSFLGTGGETQYF,TGTGCCAGCAGCTTCCTAGGGACAGGGGGAGAGACCCAGTACTTC
TRBD1,once,TRBJ2-7,TRBV7-2,CASSFGQGGYEQYF,TGTGCCAGCAGCTTTGGACAGGGGGGCTACGAGCAGTACTTC
-,once,TRBJ2-7,TRBV10-3,CAISRGSSQGGGEQYF,TGTGCCATCAGTCGGGGTTCCTCACAGGGAGGGGGCGAGCAGTACTTC
-,-,TRBJ1-2,TRBV5-6,CASSLGPRYNYGYTF,TGTGCCAGCAGCTTGGGGCCGCGATATAACTATGGCTACACCTTC
TRBD2,-,TRBJ2-4,TRBV5-4,CASSLASGGIDIQYF,TGTGCCAGCAGCTTGGCTAGCGGAGGGATAGACATTCAGTACTTC
TRBD1,-,TRBJ1-4,TRBV5-4,CASSSVPGQGNEKLFF,TGTGCCAGCAGCTCAGTCCCGGGACAGGGTAATGAAAAACTGTTTTTT
-,-,TRBJ2-1,TRBV6-5,CASSGTSSSYNEQFF,TGTGCCAGCAGTGGGACATCGAGCTCCTACAATGAGCAGTTCTTC
TRBD2,-,TRBJ2-1,TRBV7-2,CASSPLVLAGGLINEQFF,TGTGCCAGCAGCCCGCTGGTGCTAGCGGGGGGTCTCATCAATGAGCAGTTCTTC
TRBD1,-,TRBJ2-3,TRBV29-1,CSARTGRTDTQYF,TGCAGCGCCCGGACAGGGAGGACAGATACGCAGTATTTT
TRBD1,-,TRBJ2-1,TRBV27,CASSSIAGQGFNNEQFF,TGTGCCAGCAGTTCAATCGCTGGACAGGGATTTAACAATGAGCAGTTCTTC
-,-,TRBJ1-1,TRBV6-6,CASSLRENTEAFF,TGTGCCAGCAGCCTCAGGGAGAACACTGAAGCTTTCTTT
-,-,TRBJ2-7,TRBV28,CASSSPRRQGYEQYF,TGTGCCAGCAGTTCCCCACGTCGGCAGGGATACGAGCAGTACTTC
TRBD1,-,TRBJ1-1,TRBV29-1,CSVEMGQILGGTEAFF,TGCAGCGTAGAGATGGGACAGATCCTAGGAGGCACTGAAGCTTTCTTT